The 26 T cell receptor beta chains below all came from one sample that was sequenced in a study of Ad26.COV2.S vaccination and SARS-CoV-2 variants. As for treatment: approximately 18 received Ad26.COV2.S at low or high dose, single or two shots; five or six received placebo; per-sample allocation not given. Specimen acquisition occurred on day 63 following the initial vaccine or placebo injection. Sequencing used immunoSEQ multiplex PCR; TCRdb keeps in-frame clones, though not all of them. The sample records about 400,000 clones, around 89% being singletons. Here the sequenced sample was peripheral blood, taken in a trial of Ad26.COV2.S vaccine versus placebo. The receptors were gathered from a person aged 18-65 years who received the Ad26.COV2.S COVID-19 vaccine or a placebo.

CDR3 sequence reads: CASSHGLAGGPDNEQFF. The CDR3 DNA follows: TGTGCCAGCAGCCATGGACTAGCGGGAGGGCCTGACAATGAGCAGTTCTTC. V usage is TRBV3-1 (or the pseudogene TRBV3-2) and J usage is TRBJ2-1; 15 bases fit TRBD2. This CDR3 contains 17 residues. The junction had 5 bases not matched to a gene; V was cut back by 3 bases and J by 5 bases. Germline V gene data show CDR1 as LGHDT and CDR2 as YNNKEL (reference sequence).

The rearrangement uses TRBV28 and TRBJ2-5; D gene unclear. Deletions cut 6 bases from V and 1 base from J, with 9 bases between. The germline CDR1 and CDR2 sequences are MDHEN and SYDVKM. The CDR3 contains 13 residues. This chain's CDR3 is CASRGAIQETQYF. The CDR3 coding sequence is TGTGCCAGCAGAGGAGCTATCCAAGAGACCCAGTACTTC.

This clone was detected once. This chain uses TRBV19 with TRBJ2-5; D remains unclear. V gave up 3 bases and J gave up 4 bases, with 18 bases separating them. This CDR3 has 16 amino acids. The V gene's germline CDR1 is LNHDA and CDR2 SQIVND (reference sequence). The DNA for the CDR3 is TGTGCCAGTAGTATCGAAATCCGAGTAGACCTAGAGACCCAGTACTTC. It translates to CASSIEIRVDLETQYF.

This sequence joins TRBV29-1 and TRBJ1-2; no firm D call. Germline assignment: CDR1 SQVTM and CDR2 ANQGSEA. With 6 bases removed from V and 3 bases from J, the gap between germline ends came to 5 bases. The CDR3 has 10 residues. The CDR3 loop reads CSVNYYGYTF. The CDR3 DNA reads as TGCAGCGTAAACTACTATGGCTACACCTTC.

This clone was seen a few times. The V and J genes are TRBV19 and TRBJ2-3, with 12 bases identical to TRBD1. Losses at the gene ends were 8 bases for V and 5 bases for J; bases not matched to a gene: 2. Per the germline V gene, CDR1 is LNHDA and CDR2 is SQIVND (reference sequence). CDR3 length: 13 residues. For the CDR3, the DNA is TGTGCCAGTGGGACAGGGGGCGTAGATACGCAGTATTTT. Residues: CASGTGGVDTQYF.

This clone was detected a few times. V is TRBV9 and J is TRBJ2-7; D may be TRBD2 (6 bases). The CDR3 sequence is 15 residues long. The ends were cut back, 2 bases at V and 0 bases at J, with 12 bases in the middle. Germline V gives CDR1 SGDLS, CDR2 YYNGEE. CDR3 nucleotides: TGTGCCAGCAGCGTCCACTCTAGCGCCTCCTACGAGCAGTACTTC. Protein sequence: CASSVHSSASYEQYF.

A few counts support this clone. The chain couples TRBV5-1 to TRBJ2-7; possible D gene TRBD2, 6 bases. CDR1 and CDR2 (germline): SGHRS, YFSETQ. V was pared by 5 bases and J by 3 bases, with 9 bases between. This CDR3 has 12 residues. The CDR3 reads CASRTDYYEQYF. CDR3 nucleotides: TGCGCCAGCAGAACGGACTACTACGAGCAGTACTTC.

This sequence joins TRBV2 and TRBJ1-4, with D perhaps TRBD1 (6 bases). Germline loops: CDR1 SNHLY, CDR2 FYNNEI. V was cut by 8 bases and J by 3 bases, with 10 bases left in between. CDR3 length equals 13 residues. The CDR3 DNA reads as TGTGCCAGCCGCAGGGGCGCTAATGAAAAACTGTTTTTT. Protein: CASRRGANEKLFF.

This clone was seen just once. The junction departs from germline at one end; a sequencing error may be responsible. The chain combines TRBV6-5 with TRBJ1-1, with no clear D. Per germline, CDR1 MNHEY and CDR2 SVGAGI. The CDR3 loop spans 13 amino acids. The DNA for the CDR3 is TGTGCCAGCGGTTACAGAGGCGACACTGAAGCTTTCTTT. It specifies CASGYRGDTEAFF.

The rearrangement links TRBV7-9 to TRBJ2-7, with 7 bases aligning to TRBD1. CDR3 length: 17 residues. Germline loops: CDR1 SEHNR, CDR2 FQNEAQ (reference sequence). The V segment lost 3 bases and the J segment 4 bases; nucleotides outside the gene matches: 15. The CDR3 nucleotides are TGTGCCAGCAGCTTCCCTTTGGGACAGCCTGGCGTATACGAGCAGTACTTC. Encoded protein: CASSFPLGQPGVYEQYF.

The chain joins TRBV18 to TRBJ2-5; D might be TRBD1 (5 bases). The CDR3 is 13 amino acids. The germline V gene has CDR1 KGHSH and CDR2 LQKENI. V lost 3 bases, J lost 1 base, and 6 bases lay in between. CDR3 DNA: TGTGCCAGCTCACCCACAGGCCAAGAGACCCAGTACTTC. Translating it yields CASSPTGQETQYF.

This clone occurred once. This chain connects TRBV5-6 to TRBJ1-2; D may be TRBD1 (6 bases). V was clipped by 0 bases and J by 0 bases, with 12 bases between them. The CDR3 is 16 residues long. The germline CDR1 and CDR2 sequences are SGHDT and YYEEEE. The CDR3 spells CASSLVRRGANYGYTF. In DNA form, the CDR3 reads TGTGCCAGCAGCTTGGTCCGCAGGGGAGCTAACTATGGCTACACCTTC.

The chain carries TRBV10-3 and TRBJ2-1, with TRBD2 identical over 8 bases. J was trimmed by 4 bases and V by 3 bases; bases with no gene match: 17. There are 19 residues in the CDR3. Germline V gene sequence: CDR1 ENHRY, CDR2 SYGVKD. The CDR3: CAISDPDVTAGVTYNEQFF. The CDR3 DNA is TGTGCCATCAGTGACCCCGATGTCACAGCGGGGGTGACTTACAATGAGCAGTTCTTC.

Written as DNA, the CDR3 is TGTGCCAGCAGTTTAGACAAGGGCTACACCTTC. Protein: CASSLDKGYTF. V and J are TRBV6-6 and TRBJ1-2; D unresolved. Trimming took 4 bases from V and 8 from J, leaving 8 bases between them. There are 11 residues in the CDR3. Germline assignment: CDR1 MNHNY and CDR2 SVGAGI (reference sequence).

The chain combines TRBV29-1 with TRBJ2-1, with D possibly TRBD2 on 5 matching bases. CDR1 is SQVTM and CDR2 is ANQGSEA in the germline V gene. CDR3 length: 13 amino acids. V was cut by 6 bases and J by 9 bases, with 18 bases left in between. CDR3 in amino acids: CSVPSSWMGEQFF. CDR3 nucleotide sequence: TGCAGCGTCCCTAGCTCGTGGATGGGTGAGCAGTTCTTC.

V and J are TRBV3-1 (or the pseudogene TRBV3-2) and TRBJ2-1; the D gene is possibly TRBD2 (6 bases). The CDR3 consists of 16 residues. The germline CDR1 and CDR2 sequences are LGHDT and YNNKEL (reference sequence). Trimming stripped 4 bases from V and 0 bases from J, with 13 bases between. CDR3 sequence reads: CASSRRGARSYNEQFF. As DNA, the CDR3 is TGTGCCAGCAGCCGGAGGGGCGCCCGCTCCTACAATGAGCAGTTCTTC.

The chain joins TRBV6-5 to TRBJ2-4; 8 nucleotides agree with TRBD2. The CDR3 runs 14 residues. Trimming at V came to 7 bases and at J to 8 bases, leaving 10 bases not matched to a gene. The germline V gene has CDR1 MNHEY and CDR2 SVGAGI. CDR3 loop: CASTAAGGRDIQYF. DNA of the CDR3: TGTGCCAGCACCGCGGCGGGGGGCAGGGACATTCAGTACTTC.

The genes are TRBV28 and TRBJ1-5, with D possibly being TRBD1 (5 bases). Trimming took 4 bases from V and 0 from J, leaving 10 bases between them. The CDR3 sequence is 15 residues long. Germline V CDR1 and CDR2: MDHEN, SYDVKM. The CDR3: CASSSTVPSNQPQHF. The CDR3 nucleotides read TGTGCCAGCAGTTCGACAGTCCCTAGCAATCAGCCCCAGCATTTT.

CDR3 loop: CASSQGASLYEQYF. The CDR3 DNA follows: TGTGCCAGCAGCCAAGGGGCAAGCCTATACGAGCAGTACTTC. The chain joins TRBV3-1 (or the pseudogene TRBV3-2) to TRBJ2-7; D is undetermined. Per the germline V gene, CDR1 is LGHDT and CDR2 is YNNKEL (reference sequence). The CDR3 totals 14 residues. Trimming removed 1 base at V and 4 bases at J, with 11 bases between.

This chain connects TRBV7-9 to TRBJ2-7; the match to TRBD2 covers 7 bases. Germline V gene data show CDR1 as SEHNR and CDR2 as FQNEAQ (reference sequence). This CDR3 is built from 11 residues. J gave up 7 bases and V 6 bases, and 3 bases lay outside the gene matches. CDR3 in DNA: TGTGCCAGCAGTTATAGCGGGGAGCAGTACTTC. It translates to CASSYSGEQYF.

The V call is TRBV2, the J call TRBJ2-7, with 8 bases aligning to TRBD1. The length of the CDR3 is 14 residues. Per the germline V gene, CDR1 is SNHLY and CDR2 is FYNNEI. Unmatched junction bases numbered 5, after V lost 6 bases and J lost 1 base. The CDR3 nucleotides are TGTGCCAGCAGACGGGACAGGTGGTCCTACGAGCAGTACTTC. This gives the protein CASRRDRWSYEQYF.

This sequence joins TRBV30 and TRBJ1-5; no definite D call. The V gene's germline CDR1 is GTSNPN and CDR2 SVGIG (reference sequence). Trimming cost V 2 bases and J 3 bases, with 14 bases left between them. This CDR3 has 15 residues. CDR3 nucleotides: TGTGCCTGGAGTCTCGACGGGAGGCCCAATCAGCCCCAGCATTTT. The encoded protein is CAWSLDGRPNQPQHF.

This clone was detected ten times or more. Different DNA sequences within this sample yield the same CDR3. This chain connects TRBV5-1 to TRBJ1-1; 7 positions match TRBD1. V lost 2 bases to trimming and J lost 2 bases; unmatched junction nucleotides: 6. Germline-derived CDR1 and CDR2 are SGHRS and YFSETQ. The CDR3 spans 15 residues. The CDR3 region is CASSFSGTVNTEAFF. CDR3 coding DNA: TGCGCCAGCAGCTTTTCCGGGACAGTCAACACTGAAGCTTTCTTT.

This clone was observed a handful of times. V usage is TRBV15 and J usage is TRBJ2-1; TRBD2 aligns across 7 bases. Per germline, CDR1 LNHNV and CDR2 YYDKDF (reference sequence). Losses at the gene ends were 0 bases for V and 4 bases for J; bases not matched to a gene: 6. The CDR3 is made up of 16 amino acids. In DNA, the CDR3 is TGTGCCACCAGCAGAGATCCCGGACTAGTTTACAATGAGCAGTTCTTC. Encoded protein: CATSRDPGLVYNEQFF.

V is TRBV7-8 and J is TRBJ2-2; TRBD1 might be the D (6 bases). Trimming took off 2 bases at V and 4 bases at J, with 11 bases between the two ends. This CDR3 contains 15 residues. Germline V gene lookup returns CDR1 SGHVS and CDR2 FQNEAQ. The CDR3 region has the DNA TGTGCCAGCAGCTTACAGGGGCGCCGCACCGGGGAGCTGTTTTTT. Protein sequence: CASSLQGRRTGELFF.

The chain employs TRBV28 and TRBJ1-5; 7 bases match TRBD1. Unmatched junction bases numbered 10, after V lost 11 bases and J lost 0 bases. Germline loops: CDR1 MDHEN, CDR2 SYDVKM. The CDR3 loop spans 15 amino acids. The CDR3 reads CASGAGGRSNQPQHF. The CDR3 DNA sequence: TGTGCCTCCGGGGCAGGGGGTCGTAGCAATCAGCCCCAGCATTTT.